In this sample, the clone carrying this TCR beta chain turned up a few times. Its specificity is not known. The data originate from a study of cytomegalovirus exposure and HLA in healthy donors. The PCR made use of 60 Vbeta and 13 Jbeta primers. Assay: immunoSEQ multiplex PCR; the TCRdb copy retains only in-frame clones and omits some. The data contain tens of thousands of clones, approximately 67% of them singletons. Study-wide points: Researchers reported in a later analysis that a missense DCLRE1C variant was tied to TCR beta V- and J-gene trimming. Cytomegalovirus-associated status was assigned to roughly 160 TCR beta chains.

Germline CDR1 is SEHNR and CDR2 is FQNEAQ (reference sequence). CDR3 length equals 12 residues. V was cut by 4 bases and J by 4 bases, with 6 bases left in between. Sequencing was carried out using PBMCs. J is TRBJ2-3 and V is TRBV7-9; D uncertain. The receptor's source is a male donor in good health and CMV-seropositive. CDR3 loop: CASSSKPDTQYF. The CDR3 region has the DNA TGTGCCAGCAGCTCAAAGCCAGATACGCAGTATTTT.